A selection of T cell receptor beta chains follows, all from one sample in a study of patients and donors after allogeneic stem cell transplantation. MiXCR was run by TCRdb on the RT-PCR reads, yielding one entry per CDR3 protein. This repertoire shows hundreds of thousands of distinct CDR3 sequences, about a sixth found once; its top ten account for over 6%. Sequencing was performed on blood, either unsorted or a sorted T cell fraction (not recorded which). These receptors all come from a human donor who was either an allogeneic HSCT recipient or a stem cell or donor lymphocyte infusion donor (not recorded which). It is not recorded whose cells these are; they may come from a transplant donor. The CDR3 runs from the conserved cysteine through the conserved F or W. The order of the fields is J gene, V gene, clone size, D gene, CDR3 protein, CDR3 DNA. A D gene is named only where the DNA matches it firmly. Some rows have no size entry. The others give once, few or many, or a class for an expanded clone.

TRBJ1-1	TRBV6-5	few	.	CASSYSPRGGLLGTEAFF	TGTGCCAGCAGTTACTCGCCCAGAGGAGGACTCCTTGGGACTGAAGCTTTCTTT
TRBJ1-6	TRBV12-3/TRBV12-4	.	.	CASSPFRGLDSPLHF	TGTGCCAGCAGCCCATTCAGGGGTCTAGATTCACCCCTCCACTTT
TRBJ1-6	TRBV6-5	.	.	CASSYRENWNSPLHF	TGTGCCAGCAGTTACCGGGAAAATTGGAATTCACCCCTCCACTTT
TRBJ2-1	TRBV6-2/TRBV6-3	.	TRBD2	CASSYSRGLAGGQFFNEQFF	TGTGCCAGCAGTTACTCGAGGGGACTAGCGGGGGGGCAATTTTTCAATGAGCAGTTCTTC
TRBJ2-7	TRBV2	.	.	CASSKDRADYEQYF	TGTGCCAGCAGCAAGGACAGAGCTGACTACGAGCAGTACTTC
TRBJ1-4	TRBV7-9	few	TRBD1	CASTQGGEKLFF	TGTGCCAGCACGCAGGGGGGTGAAAAACTGTTTTTT
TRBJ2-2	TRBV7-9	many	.	CASSQRGDVTGELFF	TGTGCCAGCTCCCAACGAGGGGATGTCACCGGGGAGCTGTTTTTT
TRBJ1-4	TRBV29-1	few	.	CSVSGGLFATNEKLFF	TGCAGCGTTTCAGGAGGGCTCTTTGCAACTAATGAAAAACTGTTTTTT
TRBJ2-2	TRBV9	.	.	CASSGGPNGIGELFF	TGTGCCAGCAGCGGGGGGCCCAATGGAATTGGGGAGCTGTTTTTT
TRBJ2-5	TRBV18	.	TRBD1	CASSPRTGGMETQYF	TGTGCCAGCTCACCACGTACAGGGGGAATGGAGACCCAGTACTTC
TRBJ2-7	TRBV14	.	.	CASSQDLGPGWVEQYF	TGTGCCAGCAGCCAAGATCTCGGACCCGGCTGGGTCGAGCAGTACTTC
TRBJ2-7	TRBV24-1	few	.	CATSDLDVAHSYEQYF	TGTGCCACCAGTGATTTGGATGTAGCTCACTCCTACGAGCAGTACTTC
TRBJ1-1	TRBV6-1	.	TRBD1	CASGVDRGNTEAFF	TGTGCCAGCGGAGTAGACAGGGGGAACACTGAAGCTTTCTTT
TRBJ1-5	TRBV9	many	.	CASSGEEGHQPQHF	TGTGCCAGCAGCGGCGAGGAGGGGCATCAGCCCCAGCATTTT
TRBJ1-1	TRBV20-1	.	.	CSAARGELMNTEAFF	TGCAGTGCGGCCCGGGGTGAACTCATGAACACTGAAGCTTTCTTT
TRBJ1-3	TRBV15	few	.	CATSRAQGSGNTIYF	TGTGCCACCAGCAGAGCACAGGGTTCTGGAAACACCATATATTTT
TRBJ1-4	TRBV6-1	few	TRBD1	CASSTVQTGVEKLFF	TGTGCCAGCAGTACAGTCCAGACAGGGGTGGAAAAACTGTTTTTT
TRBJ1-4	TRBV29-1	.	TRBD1	CSVSQGATSEKLFF	TGCAGCGTTTCTCAGGGGGCAACTAGTGAAAAACTGTTTTTT
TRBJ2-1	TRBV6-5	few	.	CASSYVMESSYNEQFF	TGTGCCAGCAGTTACGTTATGGAGAGCTCCTACAATGAGCAGTTCTTC
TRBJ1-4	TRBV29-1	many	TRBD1	CSATGQGVGNEKLFF	TGCAGCGCAACGGGACAGGGCGTAGGTAATGAAAAACTGTTTTTT
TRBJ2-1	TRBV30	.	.	CAWSVRGRDEQFF	TGTGCCTGGAGTGTAAGGGGAAGGGACGAGCAGTTCTTC
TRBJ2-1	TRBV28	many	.	CASSLLTEQFF	TGTGCCAGCAGTTTATTGACTGAGCAGTTCTTC
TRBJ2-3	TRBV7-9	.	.	CASPVGPTDTQYF	TGTGCCAGCCCGGTAGGGCCCACAGATACGCAGTATTTT